This T cell receptor beta chain was retrieved from a study of blood T cells in healthy people across ages. A second PCR, run for roughly 7 to 11 cycles, used a sample-barcoded 5' primer plus a J-beta primer mix. TCRdb re-called the 5' RACE reads with MiXCR, one entry per CDR3 protein. The sample records over 700,000 distinct CDR3 sequences, around half being singletons. Germline assignment: CDR1 KGHSH and CDR2 LQKENI. This CDR3 has 14 amino acids. Sequencing used blood. This receptor was taken from a man older than 75 in good health. The chain carries TRBV18 and TRBJ2-4; 7 bases line up with TRBD1. The J call may be faulty, since TRBJ2-7 better matches the DNA end. The CDR3 nucleotides read TGTGCCAGCTCACCGGGACAGTCTCAGGGCGAGCAGTACTTC. This encodes CASSPGQSQGEQYF.